This T cell receptor (beta chain) originates from a study of shared clonotypes between healthy human individuals. Of note for this clone: Other DNA variants within this sample encode the same CDR3.

Germline CDR1 SGDLS, CDR2 YYNGEE. The CDR3 is 15 residues long. Trimming removed 3 bases from V and 3 bases from J; junction bases left unmatched: 5. The protocol was immunoSEQ multiplex PCR, while the TCRdb copy is restricted to in-frame clones and leaves out a portion. This table holds 1,400,000 or so clones, approximately 98.5% found once. The rearrangement uses TRBV9 and TRBJ2-2; TRBD1 matches at 7 bases. The sample was naive CD4+ T cells sorted from blood. The subset denotes: CD45RA+ positively selected. The sequence came from a man younger than 40 in good health. CDR3 loop: CASSARQGDTGELFF. CDR3 DNA sequence: TGTGCCAGCAGCGCGAGACAGGGAGACACCGGGGAGCTGTTTTTT.